One and the same sample provided the 17 T cell receptor beta chains below, sequenced in a study of blood T cell repertoires in COVID-19. Method: immunoSEQ multiplex PCR; TCRdb's copy keeps in-frame clones and lacks some. This repertoire shows under 95,000 clones, roughly 89% found once; its top ten account for less than 7%. The source material was peripheral blood. The origin of the receptors is a woman aged 45-59 years with acute or convalescent COVID-19.

This clone was found a few times. The gene calls are TRBV30 and TRBJ1-1; 7 bases line up with TRBD1. This CDR3 spans 16 amino acids. Germline V gives CDR1 GTSNPN, CDR2 SVGIG (reference sequence). Germline trimming cut 1 base from V and 0 bases from J; bases unmatched to any gene: 8. The CDR3 region has the DNA TGTGCCTGGAGTGGGGGACAGTTCCACATGAACACTGAAGCTTTCTTT. This gives the protein CAWSGGQFHMNTEAFF.

The chain carries TRBV2 and TRBJ2-7, with 9 bases lining up with TRBD1. Germline lookup yields CDR1 SNHLY and CDR2 FYNNEI. V shed 6 bases and J 2 bases; nucleotides not matched to a gene: 5. The CDR3 covers 14 residues. The chain's CDR3 is CASSKDRGTYEQYF. The CDR3 DNA reads TGTGCCAGCAGCAAGGACAGGGGCACCTACGAGCAGTACTTC.

J is TRBJ2-1 and V is TRBV24-1; D is ambiguous. This CDR3 contains 12 residues. V was cut by 9 bases and J by 4 bases, with 9 bases left in between. Germline V gene lookup returns CDR1 KGHDR and CDR2 SFDVKD. CDR3 region: CATAGGYNEQFF. Here the CDR3 DNA reads TGTGCCACCGCCGGCGGATACAATGAGCAGTTCTTC.

In the case of this clone: The sample has other DNA sequences that encode this CDR3 too. The chain is built from TRBV11-2 and TRBJ2-7, with D perhaps matching TRBD1 (6 bases). The CDR3 totals 13 residues. Trimming left V 2 bases short and J 3 bases short, with 8 bases between. Germline CDR1 SGHAT, CDR2 FQNNGV. Here the CDR3 reads CASSLYRVYEQYF. CDR3 nucleotides: TGTGCCAGCAGCTTATACAGGGTCTACGAGCAGTACTTC.

The chain is built from TRBV27 and TRBJ1-1; 8 nucleotides agree with TRBD1. Per the germline V gene, CDR1 is MNHEY and CDR2 is SMNVEV (reference sequence). The CDR3 runs 17 residues. J lost 0 bases, V lost 4 bases, and 10 bases had no gene match. The DNA for the CDR3 is TGTGCCAGCAGTTCGGGACAGGCTGACTTTGTGAACACTGAAGCTTTCTTT. It encodes CASSSGQADFVNTEAFF.

The chain couples TRBV27 to TRBJ2-1; 8 bases map to TRBD1. This CDR3 is built from 16 residues. Germline V CDR1 and CDR2: MNHEY, SMNVEV (reference sequence). V shed 6 bases, J shed 2 bases, and the junction held 9 bases outside the gene matches. CDR3 nucleotide sequence: TGTGCCAGCAGCAGCCTAAGGACAGGGCCCTACAATGAGCAGTTCTTC. Amino acid sequence: CASSSLRTGPYNEQFF.

Details on this clone: This same CDR3 is encoded by further DNA sequences in the sample. The V and J genes are TRBV7-2 and TRBJ1-2; 9 nucleotides line up with TRBD1. The V segment lost 1 base and the J segment 4 bases; nucleotides outside the gene matches: 4. The CDR3 is made up of 15 amino acids. Germline CDR1 and CDR2: SGHTA and FQGNSA. The CDR3 is CASSLGQGDGYGYTF. CDR3 bases: TGTGCCAGCAGCTTAGGACAGGGGGATGGCTATGGCTACACCTTC.

J is TRBJ2-1 and V is TRBV9; 11 bases align to TRBD2. The V gene's germline CDR1 is SGDLS and CDR2 YYNGEE. CDR3 length: 15 residues. The J segment lost 4 bases and the V segment lost 5 bases, leaving 5 bases of the junction unmatched. For the CDR3, the DNA is TGTGCCAGCAGTACTATAGCGGGAGGGTACAATGAGCAGTTCTTC. This gives the protein CASSTIAGGYNEQFF.

Note on this clone: Other DNA sequences of this sample code for an identical CDR3. The chain couples TRBV15 to TRBJ1-5; the D is unclear. Germline CDR1 and CDR2: LNHNV and YYDKDF (reference sequence). The CDR3 is made up of 15 amino acids. V lost 0 bases and J lost 4, with 10 bases in between. The CDR3 DNA reads as TGTGCCACCAGCAGAGATCTTGGAGGGAATCAGCCCCAGCATTTT. Translating it yields CATSRDLGGNQPQHF.

The rearrangement uses TRBV28 and TRBJ2-2; 8 bases agree with TRBD2. Looked up from germline, CDR1 is MDHEN and CDR2 is SYDVKM. Trimming cost V 6 bases and J 4 bases; bases outside gene matches: 7. The CDR3 extends over 15 amino acids. For the CDR3, the DNA is TGTGCCAGCAGGCGCGGGAGGAGTGGCACCGGGGAGCTGTTTTTT. Its protein is CASRRGRSGTGELFF.

About this clone: Germline and junction disagree at one end, which may indicate a read error. The chain's CDR3 is CASRQGADTQYF. DNA of the CDR3: TGTGCCAGCAGGCAAGGCGCGGATACGCAGTATTTT. The chain has TRBV3-1 (or the pseudogene TRBV3-2) and TRBJ2-3, with D uncertain. The CDR3 sequence is 12 residues long. The germline V gene encodes CDR1 LGHDT and CDR2 YNNKEL (reference sequence).

The rearrangement links TRBV5-1 to TRBJ2-1, with 8 bases fitting TRBD1. The CDR3 runs 15 residues. The germline CDR1 and CDR2 sequences are SGHRS and YFSETQ. V lost 3 bases and J lost 8; bases outside the gene matches: 10. In DNA form, the CDR3 reads TGCGCCAGCAGCTCTGGACAGGGATGGTCTGATGAGCAGTTCTTC. It codes for CASSSGQGWSDEQFF.

This chain uses TRBV27 with TRBJ2-1; 14 bases are a match to TRBD2. CDR1 MNHEY and CDR2 SMNVEV come from the germline V gene (reference sequence). V gave up 1 base and J gave up 7 bases; unmatched junction bases: 0. This CDR3 region has 15 residues. CDR3 region: CASSLWTSGGNEQFF. The CDR3 DNA reads as TGTGCCAGCAGTTTATGGACTAGCGGGGGGAATGAGCAGTTCTTC.

CDR3 region: CASSDPGNGYTF. The CDR3 region has the DNA TGTGCCAGCAGTGACCCGGGGAATGGCTACACCTTC. V usage is TRBV6-1 and J usage is TRBJ1-2; D ambiguous. Germline V gene lookup returns CDR1 MNHNS and CDR2 SASEGT. This CDR3 contains 12 residues. V lost 3 bases and J 6 bases, leaving 8 bases between the germline ends.

The chain uses TRBV28 and TRBJ1-4, with 7 bases that match TRBD1. The CDR3 length is 14 residues. The germline gives CDR1 MDHEN, CDR2 SYDVKM. The ends lost 2 bases at V and 8 bases at J; junction bases unmatched: 5. The CDR3 loop is CASSLQGVSEKLFF. The DNA for the CDR3 is TGTGCCAGCAGTTTACAGGGGGTGTCAGAAAAACTGTTTTTT.

The chain recombines TRBV6-2 or TRBV6-3 with TRBJ1-2; D not certain. The CDR3 is made up of 14 amino acids. Trimming stripped 6 bases from V and 8 bases from J, with 19 bases between. Germline V gene sequence: CDR1 MNHEY, CDR2 SVGEGT. The CDR3 loop reads CASSPSRTGGGYTF. For the CDR3, the DNA is TGTGCCAGCAGCCCCTCCAGGACCGGCGGGGGCTACACCTTC.

The chain couples TRBV19 to TRBJ2-1, with TRBD2 identical over 13 bases. The trim removed 4 bases at V and 0 bases at J, leaving 9 bases unmatched. Germline V gene data show CDR1 as LNHDA and CDR2 as SQIVND (reference sequence). CDR3 length: 19 residues. The CDR3 DNA reads as TGTGCCAGTAGTAGGGGGGGACTAGCGGGATTCGACTCCTACAATGAGCAGTTCTTC. This codes for CASSRGGLAGFDSYNEQFF. Supplemented by reference TRBV19 and TRBJ2-1, the full variable domain reads DGGITQSPKYLFRKEGQNVTLSCEQNLNHDAMYWYRQDPGQGLRLIYYSQIVNDFQKGDIAEGYSVSREKKESFPLTVTSAQKNPTAFYLCASSRGGLAGFDSYNEQFFGPGTRLTVL.